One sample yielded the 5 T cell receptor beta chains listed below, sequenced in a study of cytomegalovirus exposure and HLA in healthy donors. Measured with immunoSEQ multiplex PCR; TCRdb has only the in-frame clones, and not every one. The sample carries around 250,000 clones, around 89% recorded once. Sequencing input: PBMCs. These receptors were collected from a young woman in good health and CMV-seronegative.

CDR3 protein: CASSGGQGRYSPLHF. CDR3 bases: TGTGCCAGCAGTGGAGGGCAGGGCCGATATTCACCCCTCCACTTT. This chain links TRBV28 with TRBJ1-6, with D maybe TRBD1 (5 bases). From germline, CDR1 is MDHEN and CDR2 SYDVKM. V was pared by 5 bases and J by 8 bases, with 16 bases between. This CDR3 is built from 15 residues.

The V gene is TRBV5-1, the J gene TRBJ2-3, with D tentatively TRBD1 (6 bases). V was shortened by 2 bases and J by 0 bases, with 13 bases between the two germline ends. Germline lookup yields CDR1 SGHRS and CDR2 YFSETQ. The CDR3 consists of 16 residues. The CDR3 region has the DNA TGCGCCAGCAGCTTCTTCCAGGGGTTTAGCACAGATACGCAGTATTTT. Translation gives CASSFFQGFSTDTQYF.

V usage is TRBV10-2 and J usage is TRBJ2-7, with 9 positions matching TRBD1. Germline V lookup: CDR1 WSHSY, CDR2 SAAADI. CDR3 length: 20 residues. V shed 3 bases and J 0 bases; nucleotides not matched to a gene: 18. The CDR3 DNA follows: TGCGCCAGCAGTGATCTGCTCGGGACAGGGAGTTTTAAGGGCTCCTACGAGCAGTACGTC. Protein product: CASSDLLGTGSFKGSYEQYV.

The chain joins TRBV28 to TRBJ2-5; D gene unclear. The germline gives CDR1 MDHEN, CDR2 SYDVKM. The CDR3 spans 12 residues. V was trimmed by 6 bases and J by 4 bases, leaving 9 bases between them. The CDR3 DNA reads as TGTGCCAGCAGAGCATTGGTAGAGACCCAGTACTTC. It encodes CASRALVETQYF.

For the CDR3, the DNA is TGCGCCAGCAGTCCGAACGCGGGGAGACTTTACAATGAGCAGTTCTTC. Protein: CASSPNAGRLYNEQFF. The chain recombines TRBV4-3 with TRBJ2-1, with a tentative D call TRBD2 (6 bases). The CDR3 consists of 16 residues. CDR1 and CDR2 (germline): LGHNA, YSLEER. Deletions cut 6 bases from V and 4 bases from J, with 19 bases between.